The 3 T cell receptor beta chains listed next were all sequenced from one sample in a study of cytomegalovirus exposure and HLA in healthy donors. In the PCR, 60 Vbeta and 13 Jbeta primers were used. The protocol was immunoSEQ multiplex PCR, while the TCRdb copy is restricted to in-frame clones and leaves out a portion. In all, the sample yields 45,000 to 60,000 clones. Sequencing was carried out using PBMCs. The receptors shown here come from a middle-aged woman in good health and CMV-seronegative.

J is TRBJ2-7 and V is TRBV20-1; possible D gene TRBD1, 5 bases. The CDR3 loop spans 11 amino acids. Germline-derived CDR1 and CDR2 are DFQATT and SNEGSKA (reference sequence). V gave up 5 bases and J gave up 4 bases, with 9 bases separating them. In nucleotides, the CDR3 is TGCAGTGCTCGACAGACGTACGAGCAGTACTTC. Protein sequence: CSARQTYEQYF.

The CDR3 DNA reads TGTGCCAGCAGCGCGACATCGGCAGCTTTCTTT. It yields the protein CASSATSAAFF. The genes are TRBV2 and TRBJ1-1; D gene ambiguous. The CDR3 contains 11 residues. Trimming took off 6 bases at V and 10 bases at J, with 12 bases between the two ends. Looked up from germline, CDR1 is SNHLY and CDR2 is FYNNEI.

The chain couples TRBV7-9 to TRBJ2-5; 11 bases are shared with TRBD2. J gave up 6 bases and V 6 bases, and 3 bases lay outside the gene matches. CDR3 length equals 13 residues. The germline V gene has CDR1 SEHNR and CDR2 FQNEAQ (reference sequence). This chain's CDR3 is CASRPSGGQTQYF. The CDR3, as DNA: TGTGCCAGCAGACCTAGCGGGGGGCAGACCCAGTACTTC.